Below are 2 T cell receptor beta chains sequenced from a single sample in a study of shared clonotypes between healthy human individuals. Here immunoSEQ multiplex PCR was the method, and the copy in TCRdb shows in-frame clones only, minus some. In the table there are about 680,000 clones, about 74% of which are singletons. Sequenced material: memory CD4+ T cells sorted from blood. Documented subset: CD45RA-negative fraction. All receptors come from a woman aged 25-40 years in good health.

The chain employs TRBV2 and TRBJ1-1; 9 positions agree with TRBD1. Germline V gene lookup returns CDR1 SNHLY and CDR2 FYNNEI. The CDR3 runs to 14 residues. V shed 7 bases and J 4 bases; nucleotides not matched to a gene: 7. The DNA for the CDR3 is TGTGCCAGCACTCGGACAGGGGTCCTCACTGAAGCTTTCTTT. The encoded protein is CASTRTGVLTEAFF.

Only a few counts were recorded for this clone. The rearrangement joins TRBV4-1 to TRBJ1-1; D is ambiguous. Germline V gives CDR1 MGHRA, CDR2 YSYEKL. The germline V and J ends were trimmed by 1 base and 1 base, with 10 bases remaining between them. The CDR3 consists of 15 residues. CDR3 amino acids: CASSQVRRQNTEAFF. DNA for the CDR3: TGCGCCAGCAGCCAAGTCCGCAGGCAGAACACTGAAGCTTTCTTT.